This TCR beta chain was observed in a study of technical replicates of blood from a handful of donors. Repertoires were generated with immunoSEQ multiplex PCR, while TCRdb's copy carries only in-frame clones and drops some. The table shows roughly 87,000 clones, with about 94% occurring only once. The receptor was derived from a human donor in good health. Sequencing used T cells isolated from PBMCs.

The CDR3 loop reads CASSESAPGFSYEQYF. In DNA, the CDR3 is TGCGCCAGCAGTGAATCGGCCCCCGGGTTTTCCTACGAGCAGTACTTC. The V and J genes are TRBV10-2 and TRBJ2-7, with no clear D. Trimming cost V 3 bases and J 1 base, with 16 bases left between them. The CDR3 has 16 amino acids. Germline V gene sequence: CDR1 WSHSY, CDR2 SAAADI.